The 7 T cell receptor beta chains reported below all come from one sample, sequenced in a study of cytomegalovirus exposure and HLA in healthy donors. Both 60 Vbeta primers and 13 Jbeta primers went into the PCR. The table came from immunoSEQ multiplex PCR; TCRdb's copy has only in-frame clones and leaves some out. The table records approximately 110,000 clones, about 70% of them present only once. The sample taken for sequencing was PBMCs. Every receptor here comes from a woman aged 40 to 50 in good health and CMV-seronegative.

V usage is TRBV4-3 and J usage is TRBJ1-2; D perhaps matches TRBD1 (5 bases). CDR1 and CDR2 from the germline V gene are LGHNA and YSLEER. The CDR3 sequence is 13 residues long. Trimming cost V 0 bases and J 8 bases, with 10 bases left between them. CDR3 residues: CASSQDWRGGYTF. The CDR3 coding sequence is TGCGCCAGCAGCCAAGATTGGAGGGGCGGCTACACCTTC.

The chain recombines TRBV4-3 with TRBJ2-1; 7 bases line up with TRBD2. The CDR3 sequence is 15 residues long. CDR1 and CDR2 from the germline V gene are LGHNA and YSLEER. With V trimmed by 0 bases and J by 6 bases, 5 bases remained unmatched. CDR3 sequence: CASSQEAGVGNEQFF. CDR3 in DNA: TGCGCCAGCAGCCAAGAGGCGGGAGTCGGCAATGAGCAGTTCTTC.

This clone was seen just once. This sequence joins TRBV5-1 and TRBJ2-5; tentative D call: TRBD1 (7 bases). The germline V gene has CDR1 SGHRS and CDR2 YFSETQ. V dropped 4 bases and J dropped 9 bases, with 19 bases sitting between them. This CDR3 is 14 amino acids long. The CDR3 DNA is TGCGCCAGCAGCCCCGGAGGGGGCACGGCGGCCCAGTACTTC. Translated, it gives CASSPGGGTAAQYF.

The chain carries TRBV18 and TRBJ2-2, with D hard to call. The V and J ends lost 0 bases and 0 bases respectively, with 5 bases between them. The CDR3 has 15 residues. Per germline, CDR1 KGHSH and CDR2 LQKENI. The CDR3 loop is CASSPPNTNTGELFF. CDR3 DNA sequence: TGTGCCAGCTCACCACCTAACACGAACACCGGGGAGCTGTTTTTT.

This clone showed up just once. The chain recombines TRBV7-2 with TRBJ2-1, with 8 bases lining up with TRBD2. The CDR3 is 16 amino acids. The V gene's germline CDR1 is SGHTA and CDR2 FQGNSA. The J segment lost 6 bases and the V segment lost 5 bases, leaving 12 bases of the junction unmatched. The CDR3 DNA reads TGTGCCAGCAGCCGGGGCGGGGCGGGAGGCCTCAATGAGCAGTTCTTC. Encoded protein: CASSRGGAGGLNEQFF.

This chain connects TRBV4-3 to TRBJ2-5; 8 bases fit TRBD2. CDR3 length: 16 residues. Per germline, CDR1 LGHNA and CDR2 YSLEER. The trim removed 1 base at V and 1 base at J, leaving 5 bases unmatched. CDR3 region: CASSQVWRGAQETQYF. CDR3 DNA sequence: TGCGCCAGCAGCCAAGTATGGCGGGGGGCCCAAGAGACCCAGTACTTC.

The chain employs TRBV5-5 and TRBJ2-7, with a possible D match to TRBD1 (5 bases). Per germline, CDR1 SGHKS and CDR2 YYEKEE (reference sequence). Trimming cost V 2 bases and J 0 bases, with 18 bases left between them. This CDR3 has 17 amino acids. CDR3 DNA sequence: TGTGCCAGCAGCTTAGGGATCAGGGCCTGGGGCTCCTACGAGCAGTACTTC. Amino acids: CASSLGIRAWGSYEQYF.